One sample yielded the 20 T cell receptor beta chains listed below, sequenced in a study of identifying expanded T cells in peripheral blood. The data were produced by immunoSEQ multiplex PCR, yet TCRdb's version contains in-frame clones alone and is incomplete. The sample has about 94,000 clones, 88% seen once; the top ten hold under 6.5%. The specimen was blood. These receptors all stem from a person aged 18 to 69 in good health.

The CDR3 nucleotides read TGTGCTAGTGGTTCGCAAGGGGGCACCTACGAGCAGTACTTC. This translates into CASGSQGGTYEQYF. V is TRBV12-5 and J is TRBJ2-7; 7 bases line up with TRBD1. CDR1 and CDR2 (germline): LGHNT, FRNRAP. The CDR3 length is 14 residues. V trimming: 4 bases; J trimming: 2 bases; junction bases outside the gene matches: 5.

The gene calls are TRBV11-3 and TRBJ2-7, with 7 bases fitting TRBD2. From germline, CDR1 is SGHNT and CDR2 YENEEA. The CDR3 is 18 residues long. V lost 1 base, J lost 0 bases, and 12 bases stayed unmatched. The CDR3 DNA reads TGTGCCAGCAGCTTAGTAGGGCGGCGGACTAGTCCCTCCTACGAGCAGTACTTC. This sequence encodes CASSLVGRRTSPSYEQYF. Filled out from reference TRBV11-3 and TRBJ2-7, the complete variable domain reads EAGVVQSPRYKIIEKKQPVAFWCNPISGHNTLYWYLQNLGQGPELLIRYENEEAVDDSQLPKDRFSAERLKGVDSTLKIQPAELGDSAVYLCASSLVGRRTSPSYEQYFGPGTRLTVT.

The rearrangement uses TRBV5-5 and TRBJ2-1; the match to TRBD2 covers 7 bases. V lost 0 bases, J lost 6 bases, and 6 bases stayed unmatched. This CDR3 is 15 amino acids long. Germline V gene data show CDR1 as SGHKS and CDR2 as YYEKEE (reference sequence). The CDR3 reads CASSLVPSGANEQFF. CDR3 coding DNA: TGTGCCAGCAGCTTGGTTCCTAGCGGAGCCAATGAGCAGTTCTTC.

The chain has TRBV11-3 and TRBJ1-3; D gene unclear. Trimming shortened V by 2 bases and J by 0 bases, and 8 bases separated the two germline ends. CDR3 length: 15 residues. CDR1 is SGHNT, CDR2 YENEEA, per germline. CDR3 nucleotide sequence: TGTGCCAGCAGCTTACGGGGAGCCTCTGGAAACACCATATATTTT. Encoded protein: CASSLRGASGNTIYF.

The chain is built from TRBV10-3 and TRBJ2-1; 11 bases fit TRBD2. The J segment lost 0 bases and the V segment lost 6 bases, leaving 13 bases of the junction unmatched. The CDR3 has 19 residues. The V gene's germline CDR1 is ENHRY and CDR2 SYGVKD. CDR3 nucleotide sequence: TGTGCCATCAGCGGTGTCGCTAGCGGGGGGAGAAGCTCCTACAATGAGCAGTTCTTC. It yields the protein CAISGVASGGRSSYNEQFF.

This chain joins TRBV6-5 and TRBJ1-1, with D unclear. The ends were cut back, 9 bases at V and 5 bases at J, with 13 bases in the middle. In germline, CDR1 is MNHEY, CDR2 SVGAGI. CDR3 size: 12 residues. CDR3 DNA sequence: TGTGCCAGTTCCAAGGCGGAGACTGAAGCTTTCTTT. Its protein product is CASSKAETEAFF.

This sequence joins TRBV5-6 and TRBJ2-7, with D possibly being TRBD1 or TRBD2 (5 bases each). Germline CDR1 reads SGHDT; CDR2 reads YYEEEE. V lost 0 bases, J lost 6 bases, and 13 bases lay in between. The length of the CDR3 is 14 residues. CDR3: CASSLVAGTIEQYF. The CDR3 DNA is TGTGCCAGCAGCTTGGTGGCAGGGACCATCGAGCAGTACTTC.

The V and J genes are TRBV2 and TRBJ1-3; the match to TRBD1 covers 7 bases. This CDR3 spans 14 amino acids. The germline CDR1 and CDR2 sequences are SNHLY and FYNNEI. With 7 bases clipped from V and 5 bases from J, the junction kept 8 bases outside the gene matches. CDR3 sequence reads: CASTRTGGRNTIYF. The DNA for the CDR3 is TGTGCCAGCACCCGGACAGGCGGGAGAAACACCATATATTTT. Drawing the rest from reference TRBV2 and TRBJ1-3, the complete variable domain is EPEVTQTPSHQVTQMGQEVILRCVPISNHLYFYWYRQILGQKVEFLVSFYNNEISEKSEIFDDQFSVERPDGSNFTLKIRSTKLEDSAMYFCASTRTGGRNTIYFGEGSWLTVV.

This chain joins TRBV4-2 and TRBJ1-3; weak D call: TRBD1 (6 bases). Germline CDR1 is LGHNA and CDR2 is YNFKEQ. The CDR3 runs to 18 residues. V shed 0 bases and J shed 0 bases, with 15 bases lying between them. The CDR3 nucleotides read TGTGCCAGCAGCCAAGAGGTTACAGGGCCAAGCTCTGGAAACACCATATATTTT. Amino acids: CASSQEVTGPSSGNTIYF.

The chain couples TRBV4-2 to TRBJ2-4; 9 nucleotides line up with TRBD2. The CDR3 consists of 17 residues. Trimming at V came to 0 bases and at J to 0 bases, leaving 3 bases not matched to a gene. The germline V gene has CDR1 LGHNA and CDR2 YNFKEQ. CDR3 sequence reads: CASSQDQAGGAKNIQYF. DNA of the CDR3: TGTGCCAGCAGCCAAGATCAAGCGGGAGGAGCCAAAAACATTCAGTACTTC.

This chain connects TRBV27 to TRBJ1-5, with a possible D match to TRBD1 (6 bases). The V end was cut by 5 bases, the J end by 1 base, with 24 bases between. The CDR3 extends over 19 amino acids. Germline V CDR1 and CDR2: MNHEY, SMNVEV (reference sequence). CDR3 sequence (DNA): TGTGCCAGCAGTCCCAAACCGTACATACAGGGATTCAGCAATCAGCCCCAGCATTTT. Protein sequence: CASSPKPYIQGFSNQPQHF.

This chain links TRBV18 with TRBJ1-3, with D uncertain. Trimming removed 2 bases from V and 0 bases from J, with 17 bases in between. CDR1 is KGHSH and CDR2 is LQKENI in the germline V gene. There are 18 residues in the CDR3. CDR3 DNA: TGTGCCAGCTCACCAGCGAATTTCAAGCAGATCTCTGGAAACACCATATATTTT. Amino acids: CASSPANFKQISGNTIYF.

V is TRBV7-9 and J is TRBJ2-1; D is unclear. The length of the CDR3 is 14 residues. Germline V gene sequence: CDR1 SEHNR, CDR2 FQNEAQ (reference sequence). V lost 4 bases to trimming and J lost 0 bases, with 7 bases between them. The chain's CDR3 is CASSSQSSYNEQFF. In nucleotides, the CDR3 is TGTGCCAGCAGCTCCCAGAGCTCCTACAATGAGCAGTTCTTC.

This chain joins TRBV18 and TRBJ2-2; D is unclear. The CDR3 length is 13 residues. Per germline, CDR1 KGHSH and CDR2 LQKENI. The V and J ends lost 3 bases and 5 bases respectively, with 7 bases between them. The CDR3 DNA reads TGTGCCAGCTCACCGATATTAACCGGGGAGCTGTTTTTT. Protein: CASSPILTGELFF.

The chain joins TRBV30 to TRBJ1-1; tentatively, D is TRBD1 (5 bases). Germline V gene data show CDR1 as GTSNPN and CDR2 as SVGIG (reference sequence). Trimming took 2 bases from V and 6 from J, leaving 7 bases between them. The CDR3 is made up of 11 amino acids. CDR3 bases: TGTGCCTGGAGTAGGGGTCCTGAAGCTTTCTTT. It codes for CAWSRGPEAFF.

This sequence joins TRBV7-8 and TRBJ1-2, with D possibly being TRBD1 (5 bases). V lost 0 bases and J 2 bases, leaving 7 bases between the germline ends. CDR3 length: 14 amino acids. Germline lookup yields CDR1 SGHVS and CDR2 FQNEAQ. The CDR3 DNA reads as TGTGCCAGCAGCTTAGCGGGGACCAACTATGGCTACACCTTC. As protein: CASSLAGTNYGYTF.

In its sample, this clone was seen once. V and J are TRBV6-5 and TRBJ1-2; D not certain. Trimming took off 5 bases at V and 5 bases at J, with 15 bases between the two ends. The CDR3 has 14 residues. In germline, CDR1 is MNHEY, CDR2 SVGAGI. This CDR3 is CASSATGNQYGYTF. Written as DNA, the CDR3 is TGTGCCAGCAGTGCTACCGGGAACCAGTATGGCTACACCTTC.

The chain recombines TRBV2 with TRBJ1-2; TRBD1 agrees at 7 bases. The germline CDR1 and CDR2 sequences are SNHLY and FYNNEI. Trimming cost V 5 bases and J 14 bases; bases outside gene matches: 14. There are 13 residues in the CDR3. The CDR3 sequence: CASSPPGQPAETF. The CDR3 DNA reads TGTGCCAGCAGTCCCCCGGGACAGCCCGCAGAGACCTTC.

CDR3 sequence (DNA): TGTGCCAGCAGCTTACAGCGGGAGGGCCCCTACGAGCAGTACTTC. It yields the protein CASSLQREGPYEQYF. The rearrangement links TRBV7-2 to TRBJ2-7; 10 nucleotides align to TRBD2. Per germline, CDR1 SGHTA and CDR2 FQGNSA. The CDR3 loop spans 15 amino acids. J gave up 2 bases and V 2 bases, and 3 bases lay outside the gene matches. The full variable domain, rest sourced from reference TRBV7-2 and TRBJ2-7, is GAGVSQSPSNKVTEKGKDVELRCDPISGHTALYWYRQSLGQGLEFLIYFQGNSAPDKSGLPSDRFSAERTGGSVSTLTIQRTQQEDSAVYLCASSLQREGPYEQYFGPGTRLTVT.

For this clone: Other DNA sequences in the same sample also yield this CDR3. The rearrangement uses TRBV5-1 and TRBJ2-7, with D tentatively TRBD1 or TRBD2 (5 bases each). CDR1 is SGHRS, CDR2 YFSETQ, per germline. The CDR3 has 14 amino acids. The V and J ends lost 0 bases and 6 bases respectively, with 13 bases between them. The CDR3 reads CASSLGSGGREQYF. For the CDR3, the DNA is TGCGCCAGCAGCTTGGGCAGTGGGGGTCGCGAGCAGTACTTC.